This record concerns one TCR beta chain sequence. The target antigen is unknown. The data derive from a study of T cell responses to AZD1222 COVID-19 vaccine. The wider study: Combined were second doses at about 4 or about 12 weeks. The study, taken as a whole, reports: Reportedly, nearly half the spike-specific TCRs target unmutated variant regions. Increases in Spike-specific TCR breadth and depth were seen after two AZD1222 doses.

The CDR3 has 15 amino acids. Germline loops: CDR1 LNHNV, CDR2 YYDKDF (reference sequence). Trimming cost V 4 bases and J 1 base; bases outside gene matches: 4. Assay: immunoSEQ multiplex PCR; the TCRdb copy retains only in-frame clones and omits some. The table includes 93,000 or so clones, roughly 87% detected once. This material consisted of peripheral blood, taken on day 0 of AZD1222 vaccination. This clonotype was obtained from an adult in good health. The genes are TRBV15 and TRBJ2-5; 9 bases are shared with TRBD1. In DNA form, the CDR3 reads TGTGCCACCAGCAAGGCGGGACAGGGCCAAGAGACCCAGTACTTC. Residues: CATSKAGQGQETQYF.